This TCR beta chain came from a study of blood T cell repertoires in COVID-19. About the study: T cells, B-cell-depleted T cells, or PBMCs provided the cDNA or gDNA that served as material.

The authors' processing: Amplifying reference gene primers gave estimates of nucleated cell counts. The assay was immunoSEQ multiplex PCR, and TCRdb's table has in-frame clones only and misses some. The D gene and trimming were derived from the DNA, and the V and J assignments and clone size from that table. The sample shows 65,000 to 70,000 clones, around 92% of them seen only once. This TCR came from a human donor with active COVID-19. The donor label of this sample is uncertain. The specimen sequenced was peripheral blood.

DNA of the CDR3: TGTGCCATAGCGGGAGGGACAGATACGCAGTATTTT. Its translation: CAIAGGTDTQYF. This chain connects TRBV7-2 to TRBJ2-3; TRBD2 matches at 11 bases. With V trimmed by 10 bases and J by 3 bases, 0 bases remained unmatched. CDR3 size: 12 residues. Germline CDR1 SGHTA, CDR2 FQGNSA.